Shown below are 12 T cell receptor beta chains from a single sample sequenced in a study of shared T cell receptors in the human thymus. Some clones are missing from TCRdb's copy, which holds only in-frame ones; the method was immunoSEQ multiplex PCR. The sample contains just under 550,000 clones, 78% of which appear only once. These data also featured in a second study, about human thymus T cells.

The sequenced sample was thymocytes. These receptors were taken from a boy younger than two with a congenital heart defect.

This chain links TRBV19 with TRBJ1-5; no firm D call. Deletions cut 3 bases from V and 2 bases from J, with 11 bases between. Germline assignment: CDR1 LNHDA and CDR2 SQIVND (reference sequence). CDR3 length: 15 amino acids. In nucleotides, the CDR3 is TGTGCCAGTAGTATGTCCGGAGATGGCAATCAGCCCCAGCATTTT. Protein: CASSMSGDGNQPQHF.

The chain carries TRBV5-4 and TRBJ2-5, with 13 nucleotides matching TRBD2. The CDR3 sequence is 17 residues long. Germline V lookup: CDR1 SGHNT, CDR2 YYREEE (reference sequence). The V gene end was trimmed by 4 bases and the J gene end by 5 bases; junction bases not matched to a gene: 11. The CDR3 is CASSGTGLAGAMETQYF. CDR3 bases: TGTGCCAGCAGCGGAACCGGACTAGCGGGAGCTATGGAGACCCAGTACTTC.

The CDR3 region is CASSYTSRDRGINYGYTF. Written as DNA, the CDR3 is TGTGCCAGCAGTTACACCAGCCGGGACAGGGGCATTAACTATGGCTACACCTTC. The rearrangement joins TRBV27 to TRBJ1-2, with 10 bases lining up with TRBD1. The V and J ends lost 4 bases and 1 base, in that order; junction bases with no gene match: 12. Germline V gene lookup returns CDR1 MNHEY and CDR2 SMNVEV (reference sequence). The CDR3 covers 18 residues.

This clone was observed a single time. The chain couples TRBV6-5 to TRBJ1-4, with D possibly being TRBD1 (6 bases). The germline V gene has CDR1 MNHEY and CDR2 SVGAGI. The CDR3 is made up of 15 amino acids. The V end lost 6 bases, the J end lost 4 bases, and 15 bases lay between the germline ends. The DNA for the CDR3 is TGTGCCAGCAGAAGCCGACAGGAAAGTAATGAAAAACTGTTTTTT. This encodes CASRSRQESNEKLFF.

V and J are TRBV2 and TRBJ2-2; 8 bases are a match to TRBD1. Trimming took 7 bases from V and 0 from J; bases not matched to a gene: 16. Looked up from germline, CDR1 is SNHLY and CDR2 is FYNNEI. The CDR3 contains 19 residues. In DNA, the CDR3 is TGTGCCAGCAATAACTCCCCGGACAGGGCAGGGCCGAACACCGGGGAGCTGTTTTTT. It is translated as CASNNSPDRAGPNTGELFF.

The chain joins TRBV4-3 to TRBJ2-3; TRBD1 aligns across 9 bases. J was trimmed by 1 base and V by 3 bases; bases with no gene match: 2. Germline CDR1 is LGHNA and CDR2 is YSLEER. CDR3 length: 15 residues. This CDR3 is CASSHRDRGTDTQYF. CDR3 coding DNA: TGCGCCAGCAGCCACCGGGACAGGGGCACAGATACGCAGTATTTT.

This chain uses TRBV7-2 with TRBJ2-5; possible D gene TRBD2, 5 bases. Trimming took off 4 bases at V and 1 base at J, with 7 bases between the two ends. The germline gives CDR1 SGHTA, CDR2 FQGNSA. The CDR3 extends over 13 amino acids. The CDR3 here is CASSSRGQETQYF. The CDR3 DNA reads TGTGCCAGCAGCTCCCGGGGCCAAGAGACCCAGTACTTC.

V gene TRBV10-3 combines with J gene TRBJ2-7, with TRBD2 matching over 10 bases. Germline CDR1 reads ENHRY; CDR2 reads SYGVKD. J was trimmed by 7 bases and V by 0 bases; bases with no gene match: 3. This CDR3 comprises 14 residues. Here the CDR3 DNA reads TGTGCCATCAGTGAGTCGGGACTAGCGTGGGAGCAGTACTTC. Its translation is CAISESGLAWEQYF.

The chain employs TRBV4-3 and TRBJ1-3; 8 bases line up with TRBD1. The CDR3 has 14 residues. The V gene end was trimmed by 1 base and the J gene end by 5 bases; junction bases not matched to a gene: 1. Germline V CDR1 and CDR2: LGHNA, YSLEER. The chain's CDR3 is CASSQGTGRNTIYF. CDR3 coding DNA: TGCGCCAGCAGCCAAGGGACAGGGAGAAACACCATATATTTT.

This clone occurred a few times. The rearrangement uses TRBV2 and TRBJ2-5; D is unresolved. The end of the DNA aligns better with TRBJ2-7, so the J call may be wrong. This CDR3 is 14 amino acids long. Germline CDR1 is SNHLY and CDR2 is FYNNEI. The CDR3 loop reads CGTYSPGLDYEQYF. The CDR3 DNA reads as TGTGGCACCTACTCCCCAGGCCTAGACTACGAGCAGTACTTC.

This chain joins TRBV27 and TRBJ2-7; 13 bases map to TRBD2. In germline, CDR1 is MNHEY, CDR2 SMNVEV (reference sequence). The CDR3 is 21 residues long. Losses at the gene ends were 0 bases for V and 4 bases for J; bases not matched to a gene: 18. The CDR3 nucleotides read TGTGCCAGCAGTTTATCGAGCAACGGGACTAGCGGGACCACCACAGAATACGAGCAGTACTTC. This translates into CASSLSSNGTSGTTTEYEQYF.

V and J are TRBV7-9 and TRBJ1-3; D gene unclear. Germline CDR1 reads SEHNR; CDR2 reads FQNEAQ (reference sequence). Trimming shortened V by 4 bases and J by 4 bases, and 8 bases separated the two germline ends. CDR3 length equals 13 residues. The CDR3 DNA reads TGTGCCAGCAGCTGGAGTGGAGGAAACACCATATATTTT. Translation: CASSWSGGNTIYF.